Listed below are T cell receptor beta chains from one sample, sequenced in a study of blood T cell repertoires in COVID-19. Produced via immunoSEQ multiplex PCR; TCRdb's table is partial and in-frame only. The sample consists of more than 110,000 clones, 80% to 90% of them appearing once. The sample was peripheral blood. The receptors here all came from an elderly woman with acute or convalescent COVID-19. Each CDR3 is given with its conserved first and last residue. A D gene is named only where the DNA matches it firmly. Only some rows state a clone size, as once, few, many or a class for expanded clones.

size	J	D	V	CDR3	DNA
NA	TRBJ2-7	TRBD2	TRBV5-4	CASSFFSGATKEQYF	TGTGCCAGCAGCTTCTTTAGCGGGGCGACTAAAGAGCAGTACTTC
NA	TRBJ1-2	NA	TRBV18	CASSPQQGSYGYTF	TGTGCCAGCTCACCCCAACAGGGATCCTATGGCTACACCTTC
NA	TRBJ2-1	TRBD2	TRBV10-2	CASSESSGGANEQFF	TGCGCCAGCAGTGAGTCTAGCGGGGGGGCCAATGAGCAGTTCTTC
NA	TRBJ1-2	NA	TRBV6-5	CASSLGQPNYGYTF	TGTGCCAGCAGCCTTGGACAGCCGAACTATGGCTACACCTTC
NA	TRBJ1-1	NA	TRBV5-1	CASSQQGATEAFF	TGCGCCAGCAGCCAACAGGGTGCCACTGAAGCTTTCTTT
NA	TRBJ1-1	NA	TRBV6-1	CASSEVRGNTEAFF	TGTGCCAGCAGTGAAGTGCGGGGGAACACTGAAGCTTTCTTT
NA	TRBJ1-5	TRBD1	TRBV7-2	CASRLTGVDQPQHF	TGTGCCAGCAGATTGACAGGGGTCGATCAGCCCCAGCATTTT
NA	TRBJ1-1	NA	TRBV7-3	CASSLSGNTEAFF	TGTGCCAGCAGCTTATCAGGGAACACTGAAGCTTTCTTT
once	TRBJ2-3	NA	TRBV7-3	CASSLRGGASTDTQYF	TGTGCCAGCAGCTTAAGAGGGGGGGCTTCCACAGATACGCAGTATTTT
NA	TRBJ1-1	NA	TRBV7-6	CASSLERGGEAFF	TGTGCCAGCAGCCTCGAGCGGGGTGGTGAAGCTTTCTTT
NA	TRBJ2-1	TRBD2	TRBV7-2	CASSLATGGGYYNEQFF	TGTGCCAGCAGCTTAGCGACGGGCGGGGGATATTACAATGAGCAGTTCTTC
NA	TRBJ2-7	TRBD2	TRBV3-1/TRBV3-2	CASSHRTSDYEQYF	TGTGCCAGCAGCCATCGGACTAGCGACTACGAGCAGTACTTC
NA	TRBJ2-2	TRBD1	TRBV5-6	CASSLGQGYTGELFF	TGTGCCAGCAGCTTGGGACAGGGTTACACCGGGGAGCTGTTTTTT
NA	TRBJ1-4	TRBD1	TRBV7-2	CASSLGQGEKLFF	TGTGCCAGCAGCCTGGGACAGGGGGAGAAACTGTTTTTT
NA	TRBJ2-4	TRBD2	TRBV27	CARPGGNIQYF	TGTGCTAGGCCGGGGGGGAACATTCAGTACTTC
NA	TRBJ1-6	TRBD1	TRBV6-2/TRBV6-3	CASSWTGKTSSYNSPLHF	TGTGCCAGCAGTTGGACAGGGAAGACGAGCTCCTATAATTCACCCCTCCACTTT
NA	TRBJ1-1	NA	TRBV19	CASSTLDRKNTEAFF	TGTGCCAGTAGTACCCTGGACAGAAAGAACACTGAAGCTTTCTTT
NA	TRBJ1-2	TRBD1	TRBV5-5	CASSLYLRTGSANYGYTF	TGTGCCAGCAGCTTGTACCTTCGGACAGGCTCAGCTAACTATGGCTACACCTTC
NA	TRBJ2-2	NA	TRBV24-1	CATSGPANTGELFF	TGTGCCACCAGTGGTCCGGCGAACACCGGGGAGCTGTTTTTT
NA	TRBJ2-7	NA	TRBV5-4	CASSLRTRNYEQYF	TGTGCCAGCAGCTTGCGGACACGGAACTACGAGCAGTACTTC
NA	TRBJ2-3	NA	TRBV5-4	CASSLSPGTQYF	TGTGCCAGCAGCTTGTCCCCGGGGACGCAGTATTTT
NA	TRBJ1-2	TRBD1	TRBV2	CASRQDRENGYTF	TGTGCCAGCAGGCAGGACAGGGAAAATGGCTACACCTTC